What follows is one T cell receptor beta chain and its context. The sample comes from a study of blood T cell repertoires in COVID-19. Study-level information: Acute and convalescent COVID-19 specimens originated in the United States, Italy and Spain.

Cohort 3 recovered donors had two negative PCRs, clearance, or symptom resolution. The CDR3 is made up of 15 amino acids. The junction had 4 bases not matched to a gene; V was cut back by 4 bases and J by 5 bases. Germline V CDR1 and CDR2: SNHLY, FYNNEI. In the authors' methods: Estimated nucleated cell counts came from reference gene primer amplification. Some clones are missing from TCRdb's copy, which holds only in-frame ones; the method was immunoSEQ multiplex PCR. V and J calls and clone size are those listed in that table; D and trimming were worked out from the DNA. The table has some 490,000 clones, roughly nine tenths seen once.

The V call is TRBV2, the J call TRBJ2-2; TRBD2 agrees at 10 bases. What was sequenced was PBMCs or T cells enriched from blood (not recorded which). The receptor's source is a woman aged 55 to 70 who had recovered from COVID-19. The DNA for the CDR3 is TGTGCCAGCAGTGTTACTAGCGGGGAAACCGGGGAGCTGTTTTTT. Translating gives CASSVTSGETGELFF.